Shown below are 13 T cell receptor beta chains from a single sample sequenced in a study of blood T cell repertoires in COVID-19 (dated by TCRdb to the early 2020s). To prepare the library, the immunoSEQ multiplex PCR assay was applied. Not all clones reach the TCRdb copy of this immuneACCESS table, which keeps in-frame sequences only. Checked studies attribute under half of the gap to unresolved V genes and leave the rest unexplained. This sample has over 150,000 clones in its table, and 87% of those were observed once. Of the sample, about 7% falls within the top ten clones. Material for sequencing was PBMCs or T cells enriched from blood (not recorded which). These receptors came from a woman between 50 and 59 years old who had recovered from COVID-19.

This clone was seen a single time. The V call is TRBV7-8, the J call TRBJ2-2; 13 nucleotides line up with TRBD2. In germline, CDR1 is SGHVS, CDR2 FQNEAQ. The CDR3 consists of 16 residues. V trimming: 3 bases; J trimming: 4 bases; junction bases outside the gene matches: 2. The CDR3 region has the DNA TGTGCCAGCAGCTTCGGACTAGCGGGAGTCACCGGGGAGCTGTTTTTT. Its translation is CASSFGLAGVTGELFF.

This clone was detected once. V usage is TRBV2 and J usage is TRBJ1-1; D remains ambiguous. CDR3 length equals 14 residues. The germline gives CDR1 SNHLY, CDR2 FYNNEI. CDR3 loop: CADERRVENTEAFF. The CDR3 DNA reads as TGTGCTGATGAGCGGCGGGTTGAGAACACTGAAGCTTTCTTT. Full variable domain (remainder filled in from reference TRBV2 and TRBJ1-1): EPEVTQTPSHQVTQMGQEVILRCVPISNHLYFYWYRQILGQKVEFLVSFYNNEISEKSEIFDDQFSVERPDGSNFTLKIRSTKLEDSAMYFCADERRVENTEAFFGQGTRLTVV.

This chain uses TRBV19 with TRBJ2-3, with D maybe TRBD1 (5 bases). CDR1 LNHDA and CDR2 SQIVND come from the germline V gene (reference sequence). Trimming took off 3 bases at V and 4 bases at J, with 14 bases between the two ends. The CDR3 sequence is 15 residues long. The CDR3 coding sequence is TGTGCCAGTAGTATGTTGTGGGGCAATGCAGATACGCAGTATTTT. Its protein is CASSMLWGNADTQYF.

J is TRBJ1-1 and V is TRBV10-3; D gene ambiguous. The CDR3 runs 14 residues. Trimming took 0 bases from V and 5 from J, leaving 10 bases between them. Germline V gene lookup returns CDR1 ENHRY and CDR2 SYGVKD. The CDR3 DNA sequence: TGTGCCATCAGTGAGTCCTACACGGGGACTGAAGCTTTCTTT. Its protein is CAISESYTGTEAFF.

The CDR3 region is CASSSPPQENYEQYF. CDR3 in DNA: TGTGCCAGCAGTTCCCCCCCACAGGAGAACTACGAGCAGTACTTC. J is TRBJ2-7 and V is TRBV3-1 (or the pseudogene TRBV3-2); D possibly corresponds to TRBD1 (5 bases). Germline V gene data show CDR1 as LGHDT and CDR2 as YNNKEL (reference sequence). CDR3 length: 15 residues. V lost 6 bases and J 3 bases, leaving 18 bases between the germline ends.

The chain combines TRBV6-7 with TRBJ1-2; D is possibly TRBD1 (6 bases). TRBV6-7 is an ORF; its function is uncertain. The V and J ends lost 0 bases and 6 bases respectively, with 29 bases between them. The CDR3 is made up of 20 amino acids. CDR3 residues: CASSYSPFDQGCSWGHGYTF. The CDR3, as DNA: TGTGCCAGCAGTTACTCCCCCTTTGATCAGGGTTGTAGTTGGGGGCATGGCTACACCTTC.

The CDR3 DNA reads TGTGCCAGCCGATCCGGACTCCTAAACATTCAGTACTTC. Its translation: CASRSGLLNIQYF. This chain uses TRBV12-3 or TRBV12-4 with TRBJ2-4; tentatively, D is TRBD2 (5 bases). V lost 8 bases and J lost 6, with 14 bases in between. This CDR3 is built from 13 residues.

This rearrangement joins TRBV15 to TRBJ2-3, with 12 bases matching TRBD2. The CDR3 spans 18 residues. V gave up 11 bases and J gave up 2 bases; unmatched junction bases: 17. The V gene's germline CDR1 is LNHNV and CDR2 YYDKDF (reference sequence). The CDR3, as DNA: TGTGCCGGCCGCGGACTAGCGGGACGGATTAGACCCACAGATACGCAGTATTTT. Protein product: CAGRGLAGRIRPTDTQYF.

The chain couples TRBV2 to TRBJ2-3; D remains unclear. V was clipped by 8 bases and J by 1 base, with 13 bases between them. CDR3 length: 14 residues. Germline V gives CDR1 SNHLY, CDR2 FYNNEI. The CDR3 reads CASASLTRTDTQYF. The CDR3 DNA sequence: TGTGCCAGCGCAAGTCTTACACGCACAGATACGCAGTATTTT.

The rearrangement joins TRBV19 to TRBJ2-2, with 13 bases aligning to TRBD2. Unmatched junction bases numbered 1, after V lost 1 base and J lost 5 bases. The germline V gene encodes CDR1 LNHDA and CDR2 SQIVND (reference sequence). This CDR3 is 16 amino acids long. CDR3 residues: CASSIGLAGGTGELFF. DNA for the CDR3: TGTGCCAGTAGTATAGGACTAGCGGGAGGAACCGGGGAGCTGTTTTTT.

The rearrangement uses TRBV24-1 and TRBJ1-2; D remains ambiguous. Trimming shortened V by 0 bases and J by 8 bases, and 9 bases separated the two germline ends. Germline V gives CDR1 KGHDR, CDR2 SFDVKD. The CDR3 is 13 residues long. The CDR3 DNA reads TGTGCCACCAGTGATTTGTCGGCGGGGGGCTACACCTTC. Translating it yields CATSDLSAGGYTF.

This clone appeared once. CDR3 in DNA: TGTGCCAGCAGCTTAGGAGGAGGGGACACAGATACGCAGTATTTT. Its protein is CASSLGGGDTDTQYF. This chain connects TRBV11-3 to TRBJ2-3, with TRBD2 as a possible D gene (6 bases). V gave up 1 base and J gave up 2 bases, with 10 bases separating them. Per the germline V gene, CDR1 is SGHNT and CDR2 is YENEEA. This CDR3 contains 15 residues.

V gene TRBV28 combines with J gene TRBJ1-2; TRBD1 matches at 11 bases. This CDR3 contains 15 residues. The J segment lost 5 bases and the V segment lost 5 bases, leaving 7 bases of the junction unmatched. The germline V gene has CDR1 MDHEN and CDR2 SYDVKM. The CDR3 region is CASSLPGQGAYGYTF. CDR3 in DNA: TGTGCCAGCAGTCTCCCCGGACAGGGGGCGTATGGCTACACCTTC.